The 13 T cell receptor beta chains given below trace back to one sample, sequenced in a study of read filtering for tumor transcriptome and immune sequencing. The library was built from roughly 400 ng RNA with molecular barcoded adaptors for alpha/delta and beta/gamma chains. TCRdb re-called the reads through MiXCR, storing one row per CDR3 protein. The table includes about 37,000 distinct CDR3 sequences, around 13% detected once. Sequencing was done on a sample of a population of CD138-negative cells sorted from bone marrow. The origin of the receptors is a donor over 35 with multiple myeloma.

In the case of this clonotype: An end of the junction does not agree with germline; a read error may underlie this. The rearrangement uses TRBV25-1 and TRBJ2-1; D uncertain. CDR3 length: 11 residues. The germline V gene has CDR1 MGHDK and CDR2 SYGVNS. The chain's CDR3 is CASIEVDEQFF. The CDR3 DNA reads as TGTGCTAGCATCGAAGTCGATGAGCAGTTCTTC.

This clonotype occurred many times. The rearrangement joins TRBV18 to TRBJ2-2, with D perhaps matching TRBD2 (6 bases). Looked up from germline, CDR1 is KGHSH and CDR2 is LQKENI. Between the trimmed V and J ends, which lost 3 bases and 4 bases, there was a span of 12 bases. This CDR3 is built from 15 residues. CDR3 protein: CASSPRDSPTGELFF. The CDR3 DNA reads TGTGCCAGCTCACCTCGGGACTCGCCCACCGGGGAGCTGTTTTTT.

This clonotype has ten or more counts. The genes are TRBV7-9 and TRBJ2-2; D is unclear. V was trimmed by 5 bases and J by 8 bases, leaving 9 bases between them. The V gene's germline CDR1 is SEHNR and CDR2 FQNEAQ (reference sequence). The CDR3 runs 12 residues. CDR3 protein: CASSPTGGELFF. The CDR3 bases are TGTGCCAGCAGCCCCACCGGTGGGGAGCTGTTTTTT.

The chain links TRBV7-9 to TRBJ1-5; weak D call: TRBD1 (5 bases). Deletions cut 5 bases from V and 5 bases from J, with 10 bases between. There are 13 residues in the CDR3. Looked up from germline, CDR1 is SEHNR and CDR2 is FQNEAQ (reference sequence). The CDR3 DNA is TGTGCCAGCAGCCCCGGAGGGGATCAGCCCCAGCATTTT. Translated, it gives CASSPGGDQPQHF.

This clonotype was detected many times. This chain links TRBV27 with TRBJ2-1; TRBD2 matches at 13 bases. CDR1 MNHEY and CDR2 SMNVEV come from the germline V gene (reference sequence). CDR3 length: 15 residues. The V gene end was trimmed by 2 bases and the J gene end by 9 bases; junction bases not matched to a gene: 4. CDR3 residues: CASSLRTSGGGEQFF. The CDR3 DNA reads TGTGCCAGCAGTTTACGGACTAGCGGGGGCGGTGAGCAGTTCTTC.

This clonotype occurred a few times. The chain couples TRBV19 to TRBJ2-2, with 9 positions matching TRBD2. Unmatched junction bases numbered 11, after V lost 3 bases and J lost 3 bases. CDR1 is LNHDA, CDR2 SQIVND, per germline (reference sequence). This CDR3 comprises 18 residues. The CDR3 coding sequence is TGTGCCAGTAGTATTCTGTTAACTAGCGGGTCGTACACCGGGGAGCTGTTTTTT. Translation: CASSILLTSGSYTGELFF.

This clonotype was seen just once. A far larger clone is one nucleotide away, so this likely arose from a read error. Lacking the conserved final phenylalanine or tryptophan, this CDR3 likely reflects a read error. The rearrangement links TRBV3-1 to TRBJ1-6; D remains ambiguous. The J call may be in error: the DNA end matches TRBJ1-1 better. This CDR3 has 15 amino acids. The germline CDR1 and CDR2 sequences are LGHDT and YNNKEL (reference sequence). In DNA, the CDR3 is TGTGCCAGCAGCCACAGCCCGCTGGTTGGGACTGAAGCTTTCATT. Residues: CASSHSPLVGTEAFI.

Notes on this clonotype: This could be a read error, since a much larger clone is one nucleotide away. This chain connects TRBV29-1 to TRBJ2-3; 16 nucleotides agree with TRBD2. Germline CDR1 and CDR2: SQVTM and ANQGSEA. This CDR3 comprises 15 residues. CDR3 sequence: CSEGTSGRAGDTQCF. CDR3 nucleotide sequence: TGCAGCGAGGGGACTAGCGGGAGGGCCGGGGATACGCAGTGTTTT.

Of note for this clonotype: This may be a read error: a much more frequent sequence differs by one nucleotide. The rearrangement joins TRBV19 to TRBJ2-2; TRBD2 agrees at 7 bases. CDR3 length equals 16 residues. Germline V gene data show CDR1 as LNHDA and CDR2 as SQIVND (reference sequence). Trimming removed 5 bases from V and 5 bases from J; junction bases left unmatched: 11. The CDR3 region has the DNA TGTGCCAGTAGTGCCCTTTCTAGCGGAAAAACCGGGGAGCTGTTTTTT. As protein: CASSALSSGKTGELFF.

The CDR3 nucleotides read TGTGCCAGCAGCGCCAGCGGGAGGAATCATACGCAGTATTTT. This translates into CASSASGRNHTQYF. This chain links TRBV5-4 with TRBJ2-3; TRBD2 aligns across 9 bases. From germline, CDR1 is SGHNT and CDR2 YYREEE (reference sequence). The CDR3 has 14 amino acids. V was clipped by 4 bases and J by 7 bases; unmatched bases: 7. Drawing the rest from reference TRBV5-4 and TRBJ2-3, the complete variable domain is ETGVTQSPTHLIKTRGQQVTLRCSSQSGHNTVSWYQQALGQGPQFIFQYYREEENGRGNFPPRFSGLQFPNYSSELNVNALELDDSALYLCASSASGRNHTQYFGPGTRLTVL.

CDR3 amino acids: CASSEAGDTQYF. The DNA for the CDR3 is TGTGCCAGCAGTGAAGCCGGAGATACGCAGTATTTT. This rearrangement joins TRBV6-1 to TRBJ2-3; D is ambiguous. This CDR3 has 12 residues. Trimming pared 0 bases from V and 5 bases from J, leaving 3 bases between. Germline assignment: CDR1 MNHNS and CDR2 SASEGT.

In its sample, this clonotype was seen many times. This chain links TRBV29-1 with TRBJ1-5; 9 bases fit TRBD1. CDR1 SQVTM and CDR2 ANQGSEA come from the germline V gene. Trimming removed 6 bases from V and 5 bases from J; junction bases left unmatched: 8. This CDR3 spans 14 amino acids. CDR3 sequence: CSVATGTGHQPQHF. The CDR3 nucleotides are TGCAGCGTCGCCACCGGGACAGGGCATCAGCCCCAGCATTTT.

This clonotype has only a few counts. The CDR3 loop reads CATSPGPTEETQYF. The CDR3 region has the DNA TGTGCCACCAGCCCAGGGCCGACGGAGGAGACCCAGTACTTC. The chain joins TRBV15 to TRBJ2-5; perhaps TRBD1 as D (5 bases). The ends were cut back, 5 bases at V and 5 bases at J, with 15 bases in the middle. The germline CDR1 and CDR2 sequences are LNHNV and YYDKDF (reference sequence). The CDR3 is 14 residues long. Full variable domain (rest looked up from reference TRBV15 and TRBJ2-5): DAMVIQNPRYQVTQFGKPVTLSCSQTLNHNVMYWYQQKSSQAPKLLFHYYDKDFNNEADTPDNFQSRRPNTSFCFLDIRSPGLGDTAMYLCATSPGPTEETQYFGPGTRLLVL.